These T cell receptor beta chains were read from a single sample in a study of T-cell reconstitution after alpha-beta-depleted transplantation in children. TCRdb recomputed calls from the PCR reads with MiXCR, one row per CDR3 protein. Of about 400,000 distinct CDR3 sequences in the sample, roughly 22% were seen once. The starting material was PBMCs from the stem cell graft donor, obtained from the stem cell graft. These TCRs come from a human donor who donated a stem cell graft to a child with acute myeloid leukemia. Both conserved end residues are part of each CDR3. Each record gives: V gene, J gene, CDR3 protein.

V: TRBV20-1
J: TRBJ1-4
CDR3: CSARGQEGSNEKLFF

V: TRBV24-1
J: TRBJ2-2
CDR3: CATSDRSPGQGFTGELFF

V: TRBV28
J: TRBJ2-3
CDR3: CASSLPEGLLAGVRDTQYF

V: TRBV20-1
J: TRBJ2-7
CDR3: CSARSRGTEQYF

V: TRBV27
J: TRBJ2-3
CDR3: CASSLGGWRSPNTQYF

V: TRBV20-1
J: TRBJ2-2
CDR3: CSAELAGDPYTGELFF

V: TRBV12-3/TRBV12-4
J: TRBJ2-7
CDR3: CASSFWRDHEQYF

V: TRBV20-1
J: TRBJ1-5
CDR3: CSARDREGYGDQPQHF

V: TRBV6-1
J: TRBJ2-7
CDR3: CAMGGQLSSYEQYF

V: TRBV12-3/TRBV12-4
J: TRBJ2-6
CDR3: CASSFLQSGANVLTF

V: TRBV20-1
J: TRBJ2-7
CDR3: CSATSGSINEQYF

V: TRBV10-2
J: TRBJ2-2
CDR3: CASRVGGGELFF

V: TRBV12-3/TRBV12-4
J: TRBJ1-2
CDR3: CASSFLIGRENYGYTF

V: TRBV12-3/TRBV12-4
J: TRBJ2-1
CDR3: CASSSPNSGGYVEQFF

V: TRBV7-9
J: TRBJ2-3
CDR3: CASSFSADTQYF

V: TRBV12-3/TRBV12-4
J: TRBJ2-1
CDR3: CASRSVEEQFF

V: TRBV11-2
J: TRBJ2-1
CDR3: CASSPVRGLYNEQFF

V: TRBV5-6
J: TRBJ2-1
CDR3: CASSYLAGGPVNEQFF

V: TRBV7-9
J: TRBJ2-7
CDR3: CASTSEYEQYF

V: TRBV12-3/TRBV12-4
J: TRBJ2-4
CDR3: CASSAIWHIQYF